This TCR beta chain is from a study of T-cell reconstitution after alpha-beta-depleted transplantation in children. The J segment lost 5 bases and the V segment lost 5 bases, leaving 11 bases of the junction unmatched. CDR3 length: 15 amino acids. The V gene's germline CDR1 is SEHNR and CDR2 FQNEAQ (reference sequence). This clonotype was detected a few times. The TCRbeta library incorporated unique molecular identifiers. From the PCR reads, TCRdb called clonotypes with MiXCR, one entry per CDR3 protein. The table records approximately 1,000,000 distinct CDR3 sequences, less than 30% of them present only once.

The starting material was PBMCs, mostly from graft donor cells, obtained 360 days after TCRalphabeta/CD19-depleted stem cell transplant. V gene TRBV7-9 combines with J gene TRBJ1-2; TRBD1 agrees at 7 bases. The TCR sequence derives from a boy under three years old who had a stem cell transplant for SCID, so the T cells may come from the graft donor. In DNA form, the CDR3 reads TGTGCCAGCAGCCCCCGACGGGACAGAGCGTATGGCTACACCTTC. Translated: CASSPRRDRAYGYTF.